The clone carrying this T cell receptor (beta chain) came up many times. Sample-barcoded 5' priming and a J-beta primer mix drove a second PCR of roughly 6 to 12 cycles. TCRdb passed the 5' RACE reads through MiXCR, listing each CDR3 protein once. The table has some 640,000 distinct CDR3 sequences, about 30% seen once. This sample stems from a study of blood T cells in healthy people across ages. The donors, all healthy, were Caucasians living in Russia, aged about 6 to 95. Drawing of peripheral blood yielded roughly 9.3 milliliters from each donor. Source material: blood. The sequence was collected from a woman over 75 in good health.

CDR3 sequence (DNA): TGTGCCAGCAGCTTGATGGGGGTTAGCACAGATACGCAGTATTTT. It translates to CASSLMGVSTDTQYF. The chain is built from TRBV7-3 and TRBJ2-3; the D gene could be TRBD1 or TRBD2 (5 bases each). The CDR3 length is 15 residues. V was cut by 3 bases and J by 0 bases, with 10 bases left in between. In germline, CDR1 is SGHTA, CDR2 FQGTGA.